This T cell receptor (beta chain) was identified during a study of post-analysis software for immune sequencing data. General study points: Controls had lower frequencies than patients of about 5 TRBV segments, which included TRBV5-6, TRBV5-1 and TRBV20-1.

Unique molecular identifiers had been added to the TCR beta cDNA libraries. TCRdb fed the PCR reads into MiXCR, producing one record per CDR3 protein. The sample consists of roughly 600,000 distinct CDR3 sequences, roughly 46% of them appearing once. Of note for this clonotype: As yet, its antigen is unknown.

This CDR3 comprises 12 residues. V shed 8 bases and J 5 bases; nucleotides not matched to a gene: 5. The sample consisted of blood. This chain joins TRBV12-3 or TRBV12-4 and TRBJ1-2, with 7 bases lining up with TRBD1. This clonotype was sampled from a girl under 18 with multiple sclerosis. The CDR3 reads CASGGGGYGYTF. The CDR3 DNA sequence: TGTGCCAGCGGAGGGGGCGGGTATGGCTACACCTTC.